A selection of T cell receptor beta chains follows, all from one sample in a study of T-cell reconstitution after alpha-beta-depleted transplantation in children. TCRdb reprocessed the PCR reads via MiXCR and lists one record per CDR3 protein. The sample yields about 980,000 distinct CDR3 sequences, around 30% seen once. Sequences were derived from PBMCs, mostly from graft donor cells, sampled 360 days after TCRalphabeta/CD19-depleted stem cell transplant. Every receptor here comes from a boy under three years old who had a stem cell transplant for SCID, so the T cells may come from the graft donor. Both conserved end residues are part of each CDR3. The D gene is left open where the match is weak. For some rows the clone size is stated as once, few or many, or as a class when expanded; others skip it.

clone size: many; J gene: TRBJ2-3; V gene: TRBV29-1; D gene: NA; CDR3 DNA: TGCAGCGTTGGGGGTGAAGGGAGAACAGATACGCAGTATTTT; CDR3 protein: CSVGGEGRTDTQYF
clone size: NA; J gene: TRBJ2-7; V gene: TRBV4-2; D gene: TRBD2; CDR3 DNA: TGTGCCAGCAGCCAACCTTGGACTAGCGGGGAAAACGAGCAGTACTTC; CDR3 protein: CASSQPWTSGENEQYF
clone size: NA; J gene: TRBJ2-1; V gene: TRBV5-5; D gene: TRBD1; CDR3 DNA: TGTGCCAGCAGCTTAGGGCCAGGGGGTTTCTACAATGAGCAGTTCTTC; CDR3 protein: CASSLGPGGFYNEQFF
clone size: NA; J gene: TRBJ2-1; V gene: TRBV18; D gene: NA; CDR3 DNA: TGTGCCAGCTCACTACGACGAGGGCCTAACACGGATGAGCAGTTCTTC; CDR3 protein: CASSLRRGPNTDEQFF
clone size: few; J gene: TRBJ1-6; V gene: TRBV20-1; D gene: NA; CDR3 DNA: TGCAGTGCTAGAGGGGGAAGAACCCTCTATAATTCACCCCTCCACTTT; CDR3 protein: CSARGGRTLYNSPLHF
clone size: NA; J gene: TRBJ2-7; V gene: TRBV3-1; D gene: NA; CDR3 DNA: TGTGCCAGCAGCCAAGAACTGATCCCAACCTACGAGCAGTACTTC; CDR3 protein: CASSQELIPTYEQYF
clone size: NA; J gene: TRBJ2-2; V gene: TRBV20-1; D gene: NA; CDR3 DNA: TGCAGTGCTAGAGGGGGATACAGGGACGGGAACACCGGGGAGCTGTTTTTT; CDR3 protein: CSARGGYRDGNTGELFF
clone size: few; J gene: TRBJ2-7; V gene: TRBV10-3; D gene: TRBD1; CDR3 DNA: TGTGCCATCAGCACGACAGGGACCCCCCACGAGCAGTACTTC; CDR3 protein: CAISTTGTPHEQYF
clone size: many; J gene: TRBJ2-3; V gene: TRBV20-1; D gene: TRBD2; CDR3 DNA: TGCAGTGCAGTACTAGCGGGGGGCGCAGATACGCAGTATTTT; CDR3 protein: CSAVLAGGADTQYF
clone size: NA; J gene: TRBJ1-3; V gene: TRBV4-1; D gene: NA; CDR3 DNA: TGCGCCAGCAGCCTAACGACGTTTTCTGGAAACACCATATATTTT; CDR3 protein: CASSLTTFSGNTIYF
clone size: NA; J gene: TRBJ1-2; V gene: TRBV4-2; D gene: NA; CDR3 DNA: TGTGCCAGCAGCCAAGATCCCACACTGGGGAGCGGCTACACCTTC; CDR3 protein: CASSQDPTLGSGYTF
clone size: few; J gene: TRBJ1-6; V gene: TRBV20-1; D gene: TRBD1; CDR3 DNA: TGCAGTGCTCGGGACAGGGTAGTATCTTCACCCCTCCACTTT; CDR3 protein: CSARDRVVSSPLHF
clone size: few; J gene: TRBJ2-1; V gene: TRBV20-1; D gene: NA; CDR3 DNA: TGCAGGATAACGCGGGCTCCGAGGGCTAAAAACAATGAGCAGTTCTTC; CDR3 protein: CRITRAPRAKNNEQFF
clone size: NA; J gene: TRBJ1-1; V gene: TRBV5-1; D gene: NA; CDR3 DNA: TGCGCCAGCAGCCCTGAGGACCCCGTGGACACTGAAGCTTTCTTT; CDR3 protein: CASSPEDPVDTEAFF
clone size: few; J gene: TRBJ2-1; V gene: TRBV29-1; D gene: TRBD1; CDR3 DNA: TGCAGCGTTTCGGCAGGGGGCCTTAATGAGCAGTTCTTC; CDR3 protein: CSVSAGGLNEQFF
clone size: many; J gene: TRBJ1-1; V gene: TRBV4-3; D gene: NA; CDR3 DNA: TGCGCCAGCAGCCTTTTTGTGGAGAACACTGAAGCTTTCTTT; CDR3 protein: CASSLFVENTEAFF
clone size: NA; J gene: TRBJ2-1; V gene: TRBV2; D gene: NA; CDR3 DNA: TGTGCCAGCAGCGGGACTTCGTACAATGAGCAGTTCTTC; CDR3 protein: CASSGTSYNEQFF
clone size: NA; J gene: TRBJ2-3; V gene: TRBV7-2; D gene: NA; CDR3 DNA: TGTGCCAGCATCTTAGCGCTTGGCGGCGGGGTCTCTACAGATACGCAGTATTTT; CDR3 protein: CASILALGGGVSTDTQYF
clone size: few; J gene: TRBJ2-7; V gene: TRBV20-1; D gene: TRBD1; CDR3 DNA: TGCAGTGCCTTCGTACAGGGGTCCTACGAGCAGTACTTC; CDR3 protein: CSAFVQGSYEQYF
clone size: few; J gene: TRBJ2-5; V gene: TRBV21-1; D gene: NA; CDR3 DNA: TGTGCCAGCAGCAGGTCGGGAGTTCAAGAGACCCAGTACTTC; CDR3 protein: CASSRSGVQETQYF
clone size: few; J gene: TRBJ2-3; V gene: TRBV4-3; D gene: TRBD2; CDR3 DNA: TGCGCCAGCAGCCAAGGGTTGGGTAGCGGGGGGGATACGCAGTATTTT; CDR3 protein: CASSQGLGSGGDTQYF
clone size: NA; J gene: TRBJ2-2; V gene: TRBV12-3/TRBV12-4; D gene: NA; CDR3 DNA: TGTGCCGGGGCGGGCGGGGAGCTGTTTTTT; CDR3 protein: CAGAGGELFF
clone size: NA; J gene: TRBJ1-4; V gene: TRBV6-1; D gene: NA; CDR3 DNA: TGTGCCAGCAGTACCGGGGGAGCTAATGAAAAACTGTTTTTT; CDR3 protein: CASSTGGANEKLFF
clone size: few; J gene: TRBJ2-2; V gene: TRBV4-1; D gene: NA; CDR3 DNA: TGCGCCAGCAGCCAACCCCCCCGAAAGGTCGGGGAGCTGTTTTTT; CDR3 protein: CASSQPPRKVGELFF
clone size: NA; J gene: TRBJ1-5; V gene: TRBV3-1; D gene: NA; CDR3 DNA: TGTGCCAGCAGCCAAGATCGTGGAGGGGATAGCAATCAGCCCCAGCATTTT; CDR3 protein: CASSQDRGGDSNQPQHF
clone size: NA; J gene: TRBJ1-3; V gene: TRBV5-1; D gene: NA; CDR3 DNA: TGCGCCAGCAGCCCGGACTTGGGGTACTCTGGAAACACCATATATTTT; CDR3 protein: CASSPDLGYSGNTIYF
clone size: NA; J gene: TRBJ1-5; V gene: TRBV3-1; D gene: NA; CDR3 DNA: TGTGCCAGCAGCCAGGATGGACGTAGCAATCAGCCCCAGCATTTT; CDR3 protein: CASSQDGRSNQPQHF
clone size: NA; J gene: TRBJ2-7; V gene: TRBV5-1; D gene: TRBD2; CDR3 DNA: TGCGCCAGCAGCTCGCGGGGGTTTAGGTACGAGCAGTACTTC; CDR3 protein: CASSSRGFRYEQYF
clone size: NA; J gene: TRBJ2-7; V gene: TRBV7-9; D gene: NA; CDR3 DNA: TGTGCCAGCAGCTTAGGGAACACAGACTACGAGCAGTACTTC; CDR3 protein: CASSLGNTDYEQYF
clone size: NA; J gene: TRBJ2-3; V gene: TRBV5-1; D gene: NA; CDR3 DNA: TGCGCCAGCAGCTTTGTGGGGGCCAGCACAGATACGCAGTATTTT; CDR3 protein: CASSFVGASTDTQYF
clone size: many; J gene: TRBJ2-7; V gene: TRBV5-1; D gene: NA; CDR3 DNA: TGCGCCAGCAGCTTCAGGACCCGCTACGAGCAGTACTTC; CDR3 protein: CASSFRTRYEQYF
clone size: few; J gene: TRBJ2-7; V gene: TRBV5-6; D gene: NA; CDR3 DNA: TGTGCCAGCAGCTTGGACGGGACCCCTGCCCACGAGCAGTACTTC; CDR3 protein: CASSLDGTPAHEQYF
clone size: many; J gene: TRBJ2-2; V gene: TRBV20-1; D gene: TRBD1; CDR3 DNA: TGCAGTGCTTGGACAGGCGACACCGGGGAGCTGTTTTTT; CDR3 protein: CSAWTGDTGELFF
clone size: once; J gene: TRBJ2-5; V gene: TRBV2; D gene: TRBD2; CDR3 DNA: TGTGCCAGCAGACAGACTAGCGGGGGGGTAGACCAGTACTTC; CDR3 protein: CASRQTSGGVDQYF
clone size: NA; J gene: TRBJ2-3; V gene: TRBV4-1; D gene: NA; CDR3 DNA: TGCGCCAGCAGCCCGGAAGCCCGTTCGGACACAGATACGCAGTATTTT; CDR3 protein: CASSPEARSDTDTQYF
clone size: few; J gene: TRBJ2-1; V gene: TRBV3-1; D gene: TRBD2; CDR3 DNA: TGTGCCAGCAGCCAAGAGCAGCGGGGGGGCTACGGCAATGAGCAGTTCTTC; CDR3 protein: CASSQEQRGGYGNEQFF
clone size: few; J gene: TRBJ2-5; V gene: TRBV5-1; D gene: NA; CDR3 DNA: TGCGCCAGCAGCTTGGAGTTAGAGGGGGCCCAGTACTTC; CDR3 protein: CASSLELEGAQYF
clone size: NA; J gene: TRBJ2-1; V gene: TRBV20-1; D gene: NA; CDR3 DNA: TGCAGTGCTAGATTCAAGGGGCTAGCATTCTTCGGCTCCTACAATGAGCAGTTCTTC; CDR3 protein: CSARFKGLAFFGSYNEQFF
clone size: NA; J gene: TRBJ1-6; V gene: TRBV20-1; D gene: NA; CDR3 DNA: TGCAGTGCTCAGAGAGGAGGGGCTCGAAATTCACCCCTCCACTTT; CDR3 protein: CSAQRGGARNSPLHF
clone size: NA; J gene: TRBJ2-3; V gene: TRBV5-1; D gene: NA; CDR3 DNA: TGCGCCAGCAGCTTGGCCTGGGGCGGGGCCGCTAGCACAGATACGCAGTATTTT; CDR3 protein: CASSLAWGGAASTDTQYF